These 5 T cell receptor beta chains share one sample of origin, sequenced in a study of identical twins. MiXCR, applied by TCRdb to the 5' RACE reads, yields one record per CDR3 protein. The sample lists 650,000 to 750,000 distinct CDR3 sequences; around 21% were seen once. The data were also submitted as part of a second study, on T cells expressing NK-cell markers.

What was sequenced was PBMCs. The origin of the receptors is a young woman in good health.

This clonotype was observed a few times. This chain links TRBV12-3 or TRBV12-4 with TRBJ1-2; no clear D. Trimming took off 3 bases at V and 1 base at J, with 6 bases between the two ends. The CDR3 sequence is 13 residues long. In DNA, the CDR3 is TGTGCCAGCAGTTTCCATGGTAACTATGGCTACACCTTC. Translated: CASSFHGNYGYTF.

The table lists this clonotype with a few counts. The chain links TRBV6-5 to TRBJ2-3, with unresolved D. Germline loops: CDR1 MNHEY, CDR2 SVGAGI. The CDR3 runs 14 residues. V was cut by 0 bases and J by 3 bases, with 7 bases left in between. Written as DNA, the CDR3 is TGTGCCAGCAGTTACTCATCCACAACAGATACGCAGTATTTT. Amino acids: CASSYSSTTDTQYF.

This clonotype was recorded a few times. The chain combines TRBV20-1 with TRBJ2-3; 7 bases map to TRBD1. Trimming removed 6 bases from V and 0 bases from J; junction bases left unmatched: 6. The CDR3 consists of 14 residues. The germline V gene has CDR1 DFQATT and CDR2 SNEGSKA (reference sequence). The CDR3 DNA follows: TGCAGTGCCGAGGGGACAGCTAGCACAGATACGCAGTATTTT. This encodes CSAEGTASTDTQYF.

This clonotype was observed a few times. This chain joins TRBV20-1 and TRBJ2-7; 12 bases match TRBD1. Losses at the gene ends were 0 bases for V and 4 bases for J; bases not matched to a gene: 4. The CDR3 runs to 15 residues. From germline, CDR1 is DFQATT and CDR2 SNEGSKA (reference sequence). The CDR3 bases are TGCAGTGCTAGAGATGGGACAGGGGGCAGGTACGAGCAGTACTTC. It is translated as CSARDGTGGRYEQYF.

The gene calls are TRBV7-2 and TRBJ2-2; 9 bases match TRBD2. CDR3 length: 16 amino acids. Trimming cost V 5 bases and J 6 bases; bases outside gene matches: 10. Germline CDR1 is SGHTA and CDR2 is FQGNSA. The CDR3 nucleotides read TGTGCCAGCAGCCCACCAGGGCTAGCGGGACCCGGGGAGCTGTTTTTT. As protein: CASSPPGLAGPGELFF.